In this sample, the clone carrying this T cell receptor (beta chain) turned up a few times. The target antigen is unknown. This entry comes from a study of cytomegalovirus exposure and HLA in healthy donors. V trimming: 5 bases; J trimming: 0 bases; junction bases outside the gene matches: 7. The CDR3 extends over 15 amino acids. Germline V CDR1 and CDR2: LNHNV, YYDKDF (reference sequence). Primers: 60 Vbeta forward and 13 Jbeta reverse. Here immunoSEQ multiplex PCR was the method, and the copy in TCRdb shows in-frame clones only, minus some. The sample holds 120,000 to 150,000 clones, around 10% seen once. General observations from the study: The classifier, whose performance was assessed in both the original and validation cohorts, reportedly diagnosed cytomegalovirus status with high specificity and sensitivity. An apparent linkage of common viral pathogens to several of the most significant clusters emerged in a later analysis. Productive rates of about 90% or about 30% were seen for most TCR beta V segments in an earlier analysis.

Sequenced material: PBMCs. The gene calls are TRBV15 and TRBJ2-7, with 7 bases aligning to TRBD1. This TCR came from a male donor in good health and CMV-seronegative. This CDR3 is CATSLKGAVSYEQYF. CDR3 bases: TGTGCCACCAGCCTAAAGGGGGCGGTCTCCTACGAGCAGTACTTC.